This TCR beta chain is drawn from a study of T cells after yellow fever vaccination. This clonotype came up a few times. What it recognizes is unknown. The TCR cDNA carried a universal primer site and UMIs from 5'RACE template switching. TCRdb itself ran the 5' RACE reads through MiXCR, one entry per CDR3 protein. Among 300,000 to 400,000 distinct CDR3 sequences listed, 8.7% were seen once. Study results and caveats: Clonotypes appearing in both CD4 and CD8 compartments existed, and their share was small. Peaking faster, on day 5 versus 15, the secondary response was nonetheless weaker. Reappearance after the booster was seen for most primary-vaccination clones, at 96% CD4 and 75% to 90% CD8.

The specimen was PBMCs, collected on the day of the first yellow fever vaccination. The TCR originated in a man younger than 35 who received the YFV17D yellow fever vaccine.

CDR3 bases: TGTGCCAGCAGCTTAGATAATGGAAGGTGGGAAAAACTGTTTTTT. It specifies CASSLDNGRWEKLFF. The V and J genes are TRBV11-2 and TRBJ1-4; D is ambiguous. Germline CDR1 is SGHAT and CDR2 is FQNNGV. The length of the CDR3 is 15 residues. Trimming shortened V by 0 bases and J by 8 bases, and 13 bases separated the two germline ends.